This is a list of T cell receptor beta chains from one sample in a study of control samples from healthy donors and cancer patients. Sequencing was performed with immunoSEQ multiplex PCR; in TCRdb, only in-frame clones are kept and a portion is missing. The data show around 58,000 clones, 90% to 97% seen once. Specimen: blood. Source of these receptors: a woman between 18 and 29 years old in good health. Both conserved end residues are part of each CDR3. The D gene is left open where the match is weak.

TRBV29-1	.	12	TRBJ2-3	CSVDRGADTQYF	TGCAGCGTTGACCGAGGGGCAGATACGCAGTATTTT
TRBV7-8	.	15	TRBJ2-3	CASSPNSGRTDTQYF	TGTGCCAGCAGCCCTAATAGCGGTCGCACAGATACGCAGTATTTT
TRBV6-5	TRBD1	13	TRBJ1-2	CASSALTGDGYTF	TGTGCCAGCAGCGCCCTCACAGGGGATGGCTACACCTTC
TRBV11-3	.	15	TRBJ1-6	CASSVQEDYNSPLHF	TGTGCCAGCAGCGTCCAGGAGGACTATAATTCACCCCTCCACTTT
TRBV19	.	10	TRBJ1-4	CASSSEKLFF	TGTGCCAGTAGCTCGGAAAAACTGTTTTTT
TRBV2	.	16	TRBJ1-1	CASSGPQLQGSTEAFF	TGTGCCAGCAGTGGCCCCCAGCTTCAGGGGAGCACTGAAGCTTTCTTT
TRBV28	TRBD1	16	TRBJ1-6	CASSPPGTGNNSPLHF	TGTGCCAGCAGTCCCCCCGGGACAGGGAATAATTCACCCCTCCACTTT
TRBV27	.	14	TRBJ1-1	CASSFQGLNTEAFF	TGTGCCAGCAGTTTTCAAGGGTTGAACACTGAAGCTTTCTTT
TRBV27	TRBD1	14	TRBJ2-1	CASSPPTGYNEQFF	TGTGCCAGCAGTCCCCCGACAGGGTACAATGAGCAGTTCTTC
TRBV3-1/TRBV3-2	.	14	TRBJ1-1	CASSLIKANTEAFF	TGTGCCAGCAGCCTAATAAAAGCTAACACTGAAGCTTTCTTT
TRBV7-9	.	15	TRBJ2-5	CASSLGFGGSETQYF	TGTGCCAGCAGCTTAGGTTTCGGGGGCTCAGAGACCCAGTACTTC
TRBV28	.	16	TRBJ1-1	CASSRPGGRMNTEAFF	TGTGCCAGCAGTCGGCCGGGCGGACGAATGAACACTGAAGCTTTCTTT
TRBV18	TRBD1	14	TRBJ2-7	CASSATGGPVEQYF	TGTGCCAGCTCAGCCACAGGGGGGCCGGTCGAGCAGTACTTC
TRBV5-1	.	15	TRBJ1-1	CASSLGPVMNTEAFF	TGCGCCAGCAGCTTGGGGCCAGTTATGAACACTGAAGCTTTCTTT
TRBV5-1	.	12	TRBJ1-2	CASSPTGYGYTF	TGCGCCAGCAGCCCCACAGGGTATGGCTACACCTTC